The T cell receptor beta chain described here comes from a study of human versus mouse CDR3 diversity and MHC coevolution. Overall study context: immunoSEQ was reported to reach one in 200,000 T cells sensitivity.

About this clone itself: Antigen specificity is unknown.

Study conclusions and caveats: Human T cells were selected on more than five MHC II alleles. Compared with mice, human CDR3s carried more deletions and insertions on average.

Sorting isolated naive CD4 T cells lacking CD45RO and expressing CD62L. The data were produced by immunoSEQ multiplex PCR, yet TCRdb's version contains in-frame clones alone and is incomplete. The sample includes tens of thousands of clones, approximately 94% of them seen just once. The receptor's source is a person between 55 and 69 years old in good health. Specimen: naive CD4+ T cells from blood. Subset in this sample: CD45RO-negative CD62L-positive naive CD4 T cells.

The CDR3, as DNA: TGTGCCAGCAGCTCCCAAAGCGCAGCCTACGAGCAGTACTTC. Translation gives CASSSQSAAYEQYF. The chain combines TRBV7-2 with TRBJ2-7; no clear D gene. From germline, CDR1 is SGHTA and CDR2 FQGNSA. The V gene lost 4 bases and the J gene lost 2 bases, with 12 bases spanning the gap. CDR3 length equals 14 residues.